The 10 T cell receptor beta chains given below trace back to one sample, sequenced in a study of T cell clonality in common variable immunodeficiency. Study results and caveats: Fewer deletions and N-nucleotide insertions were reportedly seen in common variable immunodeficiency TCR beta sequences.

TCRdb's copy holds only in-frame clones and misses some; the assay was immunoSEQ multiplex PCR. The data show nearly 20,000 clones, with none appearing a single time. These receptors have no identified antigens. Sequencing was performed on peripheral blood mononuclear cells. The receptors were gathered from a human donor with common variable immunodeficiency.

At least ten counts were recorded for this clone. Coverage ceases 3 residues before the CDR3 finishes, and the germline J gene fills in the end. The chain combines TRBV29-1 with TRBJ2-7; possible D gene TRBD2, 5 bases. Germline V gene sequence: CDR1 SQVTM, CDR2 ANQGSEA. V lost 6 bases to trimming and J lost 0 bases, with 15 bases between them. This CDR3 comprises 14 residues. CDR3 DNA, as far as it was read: TGCAGCGTAATGGCGGGTGGTAGCTCCTACGAG. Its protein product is CSVMAGGSSYE. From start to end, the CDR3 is CSVMAGGSSYEQYF.

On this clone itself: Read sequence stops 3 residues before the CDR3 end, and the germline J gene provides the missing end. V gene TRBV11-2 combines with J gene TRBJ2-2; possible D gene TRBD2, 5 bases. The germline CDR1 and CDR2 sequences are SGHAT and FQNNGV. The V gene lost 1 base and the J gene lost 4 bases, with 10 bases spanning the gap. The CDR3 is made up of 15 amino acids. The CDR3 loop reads CASSLGRAVTGELFF. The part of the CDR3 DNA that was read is TGTGCCAGCAGCTTAGGACGAGCGGTCACCGGGGAG.

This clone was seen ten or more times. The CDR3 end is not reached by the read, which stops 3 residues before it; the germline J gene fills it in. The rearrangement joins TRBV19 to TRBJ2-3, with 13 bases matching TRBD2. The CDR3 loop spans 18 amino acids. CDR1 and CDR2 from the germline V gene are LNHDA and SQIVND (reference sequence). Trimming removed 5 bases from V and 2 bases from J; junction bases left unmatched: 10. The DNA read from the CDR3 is TGTGCCAGTAGTCCGGGAGGGGGACTAGCGGGACTCACAGATACG. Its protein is CASSPGGGLAGLTDT. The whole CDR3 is CASSPGGGLAGLTDTQYF.

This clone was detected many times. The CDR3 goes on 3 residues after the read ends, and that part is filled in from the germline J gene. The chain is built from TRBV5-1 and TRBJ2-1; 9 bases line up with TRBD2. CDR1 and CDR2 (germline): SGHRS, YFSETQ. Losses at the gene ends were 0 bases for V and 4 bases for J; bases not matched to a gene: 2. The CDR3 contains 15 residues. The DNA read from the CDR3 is TGCGCCAGCAGCTTGGCTAGCGGGGCTTACAATGAG. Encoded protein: CASSLASGAYNE. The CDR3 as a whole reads CASSLASGAYNEQFF.

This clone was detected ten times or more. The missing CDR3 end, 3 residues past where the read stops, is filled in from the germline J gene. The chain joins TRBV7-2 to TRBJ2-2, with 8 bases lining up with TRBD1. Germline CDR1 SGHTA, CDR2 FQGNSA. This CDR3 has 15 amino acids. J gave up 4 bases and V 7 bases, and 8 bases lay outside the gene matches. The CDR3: CASNEIDRGTGELFF. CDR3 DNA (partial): TGTGCCAGCAACGAAATTGACAGGGGCACCGGGGAG.

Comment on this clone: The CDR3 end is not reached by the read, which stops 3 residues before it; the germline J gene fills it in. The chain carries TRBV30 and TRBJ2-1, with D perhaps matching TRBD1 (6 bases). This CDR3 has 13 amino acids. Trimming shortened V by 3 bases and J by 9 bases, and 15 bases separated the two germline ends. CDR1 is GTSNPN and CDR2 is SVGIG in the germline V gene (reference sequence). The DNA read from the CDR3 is TGTGCCTGGAGGGGACAAGGTACTGGTGAG. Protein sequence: CAWRGQGTGE. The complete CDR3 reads CAWRGQGTGEQFF.

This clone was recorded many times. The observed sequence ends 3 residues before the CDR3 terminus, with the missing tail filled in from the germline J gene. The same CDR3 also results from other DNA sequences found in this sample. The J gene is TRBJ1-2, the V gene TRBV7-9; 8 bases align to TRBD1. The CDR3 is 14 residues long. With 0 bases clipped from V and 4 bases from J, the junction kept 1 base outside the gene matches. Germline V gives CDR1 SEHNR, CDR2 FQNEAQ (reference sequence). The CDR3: CASSLATGGYGYTF. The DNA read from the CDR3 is TGTGCCAGCAGCTTAGCTACAGGGGGCTATGGC.

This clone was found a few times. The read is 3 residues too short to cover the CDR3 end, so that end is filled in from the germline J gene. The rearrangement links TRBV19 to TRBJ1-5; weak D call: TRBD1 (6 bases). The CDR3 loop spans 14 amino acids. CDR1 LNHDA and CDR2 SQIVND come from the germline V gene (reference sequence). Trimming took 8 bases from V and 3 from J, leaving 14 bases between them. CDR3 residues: CASLSEGVNQPQHF. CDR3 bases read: TGTGCCAGTCTCTCCGAGGGGGTCAATCAGCCC.

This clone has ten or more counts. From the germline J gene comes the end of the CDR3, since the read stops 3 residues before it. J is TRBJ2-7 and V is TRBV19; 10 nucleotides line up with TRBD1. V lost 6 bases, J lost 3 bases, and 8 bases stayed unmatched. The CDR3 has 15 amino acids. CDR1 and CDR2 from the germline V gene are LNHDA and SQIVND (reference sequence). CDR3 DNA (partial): TGTGCCAGTAGGCCTCGGGGACAGGGGCACTACGAG. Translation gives CASRPRGQGHYE. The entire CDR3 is CASRPRGQGHYEQYF.

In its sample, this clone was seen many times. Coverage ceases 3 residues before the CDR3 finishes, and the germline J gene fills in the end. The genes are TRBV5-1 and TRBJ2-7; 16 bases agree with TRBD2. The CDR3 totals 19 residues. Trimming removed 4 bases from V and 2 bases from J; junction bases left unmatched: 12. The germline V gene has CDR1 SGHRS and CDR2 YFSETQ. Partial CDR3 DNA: TGCGCCAGCAGCGGGGCTCCGGGACTAGCGGGAGGGCGGACCTACGAG. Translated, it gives CASSGAPGLAGGRTYE. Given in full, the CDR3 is CASSGAPGLAGGRTYEQYF.